These T cell receptor beta chains were read from a single sample in a study of blood T cell repertoires in COVID-19. The repertoire was sequenced with immunoSEQ multiplex PCR; TCRdb's copy has only in-frame clones and lacks some. The sample has some 200,000 clones, 70% to 90% seen once; the top ten hold roughly 2.2%. The sequencing sample was made of peripheral blood. All receptors come from a woman aged 45-65 years with acute or convalescent COVID-19. Each CDR3 is given with its conserved first and last residue. D genes are given only for firm matches. Clone size is given for some rows only: seen once, a few or many times, or a class if the clone is expanded.

NA	NA	TRBV18	TRBJ1-1	TGTGCCAGCTCACCACGACAGCAGAACACTGAAGCTTTCTTT	CASSPRQQNTEAFF
TRBD1	NA	TRBV11-3	TRBJ1-1	TGTGCCAGCAGCTTATCAGGGGGTGTCACTGAAGCTTTCTTT	CASSLSGGVTEAFF
NA	NA	TRBV20-1	TRBJ1-5	TGCAGTGCTAGTCCGGGTATCAGCAATCAGCCCCAGCATTTT	CSASPGISNQPQHF
NA	NA	TRBV27	TRBJ1-4	TGTGCCAGCAGTTTAAGGTCGGGGGGCCCTAATGAAAAACTGTTTTTT	CASSLRSGGPNEKLFF
NA	NA	TRBV14	TRBJ1-2	TGTGCCAGCAGCCCCTGGGGCAGGGGCTTTGAGTATGGCTACACCTTC	CASSPWGRGFEYGYTF
TRBD1	NA	TRBV3-1/TRBV3-2	TRBJ2-2	TGTGCCAGCCCAGACCCATGGGACAGGGGACACACCGGGGAGCTGTTTTTT	CASPDPWDRGHTGELFF
NA	NA	TRBV19	TRBJ2-7	TGTGCCAGTAGTACGCTTTCAGGCGAGCAGTACTTC	CASSTLSGEQYF
TRBD1	few	TRBV19	TRBJ1-2	TGTGCCATTGGGTCCGGGACAGGGGCCTATGGCTACACCTTC	CAIGSGTGAYGYTF
TRBD1	NA	TRBV10-2	TRBJ1-2	TGCGCCAGCAGCTCAACAGGGGTCTATGGCTACACCTTC	CASSSTGVYGYTF
NA	NA	TRBV10-3	TRBJ2-7	TGTGCCATCACTCCCTCACTAGCTTCCTACGAGCAGTACTTC	CAITPSLASYEQYF
NA	NA	TRBV7-2	TRBJ2-5	TGTGCCAGCAGCTTGGCGGGAACTCAAGAGACCCAGTACTTC	CASSLAGTQETQYF
NA	NA	TRBV7-2	TRBJ1-2	TGTGCCAGCAGCTTAGCGACAGTGAACTATGGCTACACCTTC	CASSLATVNYGYTF
TRBD1	NA	TRBV2	TRBJ1-4	TGTGCCAGCAGTTTTCCGGGACAGGGGGCCGCAACTAATGAAAAACTGTTTTTT	CASSFPGQGAATNEKLFF
TRBD2	NA	TRBV24-1	TRBJ2-1	TGTGCCACCAGTGACCCCGGGACTAGCGTTACGCGGGGCAATGAGCAGTTCTTC	CATSDPGTSVTRGNEQFF
TRBD2	NA	TRBV7-2	TRBJ2-3	TGTGCCAGCAGCCCTATCCTTGGACTAGGACGAGATACGCAGTATTTT	CASSPILGLGRDTQYF
TRBD1	NA	TRBV5-6	TRBJ1-1	TGTGCCAGCAGCTCATGGACAGGGACCACTGAAGCTTTCTTT	CASSSWTGTTEAFF
TRBD2	NA	TRBV18	TRBJ2-7	TGTGCCAGCTCGGGGACTAGCTTCCACGAGCAGTACTTC	CASSGTSFHEQYF
NA	few	TRBV13	TRBJ1-6	TGTGCCAGCAGCCACCCGGACAGCAATTCACCCCTCCACTTT	CASSHPDSNSPLHF
NA	NA	TRBV7-9	TRBJ2-1	TGTGCCAGCAGCTCGGGACAAGACAATGAGCAGTTCTTC	CASSSGQDNEQFF
TRBD2	NA	TRBV7-2	TRBJ2-7	TGTGCCAGCAGCCTCGGACTAGCGGCCTACGAGCAGTACTTC	CASSLGLAAYEQYF
NA	NA	TRBV19	TRBJ1-3	TGTGCCAGTGGATCTACAGGGACTGGAAACACCATATATTTT	CASGSTGTGNTIYF
TRBD2	NA	TRBV7-2	TRBJ2-5	TGTGCCAGCAGCTTGGGACTAGCTGAAGGGGAGACCCAGTACTTC	CASSLGLAEGETQYF
TRBD1	NA	TRBV18	TRBJ1-5	TGTGCCAGCTCAGCGAATCCGGGACAGGGGTCAAGACGCAATCAGCCCCAGCATTTT	CASSANPGQGSRRNQPQHF
TRBD1	NA	TRBV2	TRBJ2-2	TGTGCCAGCATACGGGACAGGGGAACCGGGGAGCTGTTTTTT	CASIRDRGTGELFF
TRBD1	once	TRBV5-1	TRBJ2-2	TGCGCCAGCAGCTTGGGACAGGGGTACACCGGGGAGCTGTTTTTT	CASSLGQGYTGELFF
NA	NA	TRBV24-1	TRBJ2-1	TGTGCCACCAAAGAGGGCAATGAGCAGTTCTTC	CATKEGNEQFF
NA	NA	TRBV7-3	TRBJ2-1	TGTGCCAGCAGCTATTCAAGCTCTGGCTACAATGAGCAGTTCTTC	CASSYSSSGYNEQFF
NA	NA	TRBV2	TRBJ2-1	TGTGCCAGCAGTGTCCTGCGGGGAAGGGCCGATGAGCAGTTCTTC	CASSVLRGRADEQFF
TRBD1	NA	TRBV5-1	TRBJ2-3	TGCGCCAGTTATAGGACAGGGAAGGACACAGATACGCAGTATTTT	CASYRTGKDTDTQYF
TRBD1	few	TRBV25-1	TRBJ1-1	TGTGCCAGCAGTGAATCATCCGGGACAGGGTTCCGCGGCACTGAAGCTTTCTTT	CASSESSGTGFRGTEAFF
NA	NA	TRBV5-6	TRBJ2-5	TGTGCCAGCAGTTCTAGCTCCTCGACTGAGACCCAGTACTTC	CASSSSSSTETQYF
TRBD2	NA	TRBV19	TRBJ2-1	TGTGCCAGTAGTATCCCGACTAGCGGGGGGCTTGAGCAGTTCTTC	CASSIPTSGGLEQFF
NA	NA	TRBV7-2	TRBJ1-2	TGTGCCAGCAGCTTAGACAGGCTATCAGGCTATGGCTACACCTTC	CASSLDRLSGYGYTF
TRBD1	NA	TRBV7-2	TRBJ1-2	TGTGCCAGCAGCTTAGGACAGGGGATAACCTATGGCTACACCTTC	CASSLGQGITYGYTF
NA	NA	TRBV11-2	TRBJ1-3	TGTGCCAGCAGCTTAGGAGGGAGTGCTGGAAACACCATATATTTT	CASSLGGSAGNTIYF
TRBD2	NA	TRBV11-2	TRBJ2-5	TGTGCCAGCAGACCGGCGGGACTAGCAGAAGAGACCCAGTACTTC	CASRPAGLAEETQYF
TRBD2	once	TRBV6-2/TRBV6-3	TRBJ2-3	TGTGCCAGCAGTGGCTCCCCCGATAGCGGGGAGAGCACAGATACGCAGTATTTT	CASSGSPDSGESTDTQYF
TRBD1	NA	TRBV5-1	TRBJ1-1	TGCGCCAGCAGCGCCTCCGGGACAGTCCTTAACACTGAAGCTTTCTTT	CASSASGTVLNTEAFF
TRBD2	NA	TRBV4-3	TRBJ2-3	TGCGCCAGCAGCCCAGGACTAGTTGCAGATACGCAGTATTTT	CASSPGLVADTQYF
NA	NA	TRBV6-6	TRBJ2-3	TGTGCCAGCACCGACGGTACAGCTAGCACAGATACGCAGTATTTT	CASTDGTASTDTQYF
NA	NA	TRBV7-9	TRBJ2-5	TGTGCCAGCAGCTTAGGCGAGGTCACCGGGGAGACCCAGTACTTC	CASSLGEVTGETQYF
TRBD2	NA	TRBV11-2	TRBJ2-1	TGTGCCAGCAGCTTTACTAGCGGGTTAAATGAGCAGTTCTTC	CASSFTSGLNEQFF
TRBD1	NA	TRBV10-3	TRBJ2-2	TGTGCCATCAGTGACCCTATGCGTCGACAGGGAATGAACACCGGGGAGCTGTTTTTT	CAISDPMRRQGMNTGELFF
TRBD1	NA	TRBV5-3	TRBJ1-5	TGTGCCAGAAGCTTTACCAGGGGGTTCTGCAATCAGCCCCAGCATTTT	CARSFTRGFCNQPQHF
NA	NA	TRBV7-2	TRBJ1-2	TGTGCCAGCAGCCGAGATACTAACTATGGCTACACCTTC	CASSRDTNYGYTF
TRBD2	NA	TRBV2	TRBJ2-2	TGTGCCAGCAGTGAAACTAGCGGGAGCGGGAGGAACACCGGGGAGCTGTTTTTT	CASSETSGSGRNTGELFF
NA	NA	TRBV14	TRBJ1-3	TGTGCCAGCAGCCAAGATTGGTACTCGAACTCTGGAAACACCATATATTTT	CASSQDWYSNSGNTIYF
NA	NA	TRBV5-1	TRBJ2-5	TGCGCCAGCAGCTTGGACCGGGAGAGGTGGGAGACCCAGTACTTC	CASSLDRERWETQYF
NA	NA	TRBV6-6	TRBJ2-5	TGTGCCAGCCGCGGGGTACAAGAGACCCAGTACTTC	CASRGVQETQYF
NA	NA	TRBV10-3	TRBJ1-4	TGTGCCATCAGTGAAAGGACAGACATTAATGAAAAACTGTTTTTT	CAISERTDINEKLFF
NA	once	TRBV4-3	TRBJ2-2	TGCGCCAGCAGCCAGGCCGGGACGAACACCGGGGAGCTGTTTTTT	CASSQAGTNTGELFF
TRBD2	NA	TRBV6-6	TRBJ2-1	TGTGCCAGCAGTTCCGTGGGACTAGCGGGATACAATGAGCAGTTCTTC	CASSSVGLAGYNEQFF
TRBD1	NA	TRBV18	TRBJ2-7	TGTGCCAGCTCCCTTGGACAGGACAGCGAGCAGTACTTC	CASSLGQDSEQYF
TRBD2	NA	TRBV27	TRBJ2-3	TGTGCCAGCAGTTTGCGGCTAGCGGGAGTGGCAGATACGCAGTATTTT	CASSLRLAGVADTQYF
TRBD1	NA	TRBV6-5	TRBJ2-5	TGTGCCAGCATAAGACAGGGGGGAGAGACCCAGTACTTC	CASIRQGGETQYF
TRBD2	NA	TRBV2	TRBJ2-5	TGTGCCAGCAGCCCGACTAGCGTTGGAGAGACCCAGTACTTC	CASSPTSVGETQYF
NA	few	TRBV5-5	TRBJ2-2	TGTGCCAGCAGCCTGACGACTAGTAACACCGGGGAGCTGTTTTTT	CASSLTTSNTGELFF